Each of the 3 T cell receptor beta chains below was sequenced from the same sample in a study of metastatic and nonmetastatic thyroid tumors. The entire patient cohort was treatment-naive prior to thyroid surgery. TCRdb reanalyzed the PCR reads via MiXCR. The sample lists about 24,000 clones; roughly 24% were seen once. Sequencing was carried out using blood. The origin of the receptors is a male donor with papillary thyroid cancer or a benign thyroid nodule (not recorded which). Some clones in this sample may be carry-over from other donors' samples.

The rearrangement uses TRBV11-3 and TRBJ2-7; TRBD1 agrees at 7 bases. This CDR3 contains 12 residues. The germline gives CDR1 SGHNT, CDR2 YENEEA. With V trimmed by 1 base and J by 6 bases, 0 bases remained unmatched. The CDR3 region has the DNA TGTGCCAGCAGCTTAGGGACAGGCGAGCAGTACTTC. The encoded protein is CASSLGTGEQYF.

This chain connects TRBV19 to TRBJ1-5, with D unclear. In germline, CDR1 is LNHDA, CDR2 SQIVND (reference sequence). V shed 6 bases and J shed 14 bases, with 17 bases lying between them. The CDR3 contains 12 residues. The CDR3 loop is CASSISGQPEHF. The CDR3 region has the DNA TGTGCCAGTAGCATATCGGGTCAGCCAGAGCATTTT.

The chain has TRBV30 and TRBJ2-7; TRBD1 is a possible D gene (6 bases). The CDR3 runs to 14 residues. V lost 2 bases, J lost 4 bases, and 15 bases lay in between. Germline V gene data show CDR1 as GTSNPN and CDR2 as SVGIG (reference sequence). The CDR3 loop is CAWSPLYRVYEQYF. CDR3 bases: TGTGCCTGGAGTCCGTTGTACAGGGTTTACGAGCAGTACTTC.